This T cell receptor beta chain was captured by sequencing in a study of cytomegalovirus exposure and HLA in healthy donors. Study outcomes and limitations: In most subjects, TCR beta sequences reportedly gave accurate predictions of HLA-A and HLA-B alleles.

As regards this clone: Its specificity is not known.

The PCR had 60 Vbeta and 13 Jbeta primers. Data came from immunoSEQ multiplex PCR; TCRdb stores just in-frame clones and leaves some out. The data show about 46,000 clones, and the top ten clones hold under 1.3%. The J segment lost 5 bases and the V segment lost 0 bases, leaving 10 bases of the junction unmatched. This CDR3 spans 16 amino acids. CDR1 SQVTM and CDR2 ANQGSEA come from the germline V gene. The source of this sequence is a middle-aged woman in good health and CMV-seronegative. This chain links TRBV29-1 with TRBJ2-5, with 9 nucleotides matching TRBD1. The sequencing sample was made of PBMCs. CDR3 amino acids: CSVEDPLTGGQETQYF. CDR3 nucleotide sequence: TGCAGCGTTGAAGATCCGTTGACAGGGGGTCAGGAGACCCAGTACTTC.